The 26 T cell receptor beta chains reported below all come from one sample, sequenced in a study of tumor-infiltrating lymphocytes in primary liver carcinoma. The input was 500 ng total RNA; TCR beta cDNA was made from it with a constant-region primer. TCR beta libraries came from three nested multiplex PCR rounds using slightly modified ARM-PCR. The first two PCR rounds used TRBV1-TRBV30 forward primers with a C-beta reverse primer, 9 to 11 cycles each. TCRdb called the multiplex PCR reads again in MiXCR, with one record for every CDR3 protein. The sample has about 320,000 distinct CDR3 sequences; approximately 58% are singletons. Both blood RNA, taken from unsorted whole blood, and germline DNA were extracted. Sequencing was performed on peripheral blood. These TCRs come from a woman aged 25-40 years with primary liver carcinoma and hepatitis B virus infection.

The genes are TRBV12-2 and TRBJ2-4. TRBV12-2 is annotated as a pseudogene. The CDR3 runs 17 residues. CDR3 bases: TGTGCAAGTCGCTTAGCTTGCGGTCATCTAGCCAAAAACATTCAGTACTTC. Its translation: CASRLACGHLAKNIQYF.

The chain joins TRBV11-3 to TRBJ2-7, with 11 nucleotides matching TRBD2. This CDR3 has 18 amino acids. V was pared by 8 bases and J by 9 bases, with 24 bases of the junction left unmatched. Germline loops: CDR1 SGHNT, CDR2 YENEEA. DNA of the CDR3: TGTGCCAGCGCCCGGACGCGACTAGCGGGAAGGAGGGGCTACATGCAGTACTTC. The encoded protein is CASARTRLAGRRGYMQYF.

Concerning this clonotype: It may be a read error: a sequence one base away is much more abundant. J is TRBJ2-1 and V is TRBV29-1, with 14 bases matching TRBD2. The CDR3 is 13 amino acids. Germline lookup yields CDR1 SQVTM and CDR2 ANQGSEA. DNA for the CDR3: TGCGGCGTTGAGACTAGCGGGAGGGGTGAGCAGTTCTTC. Protein sequence: CGVETSGRGEQFF.

A remark on this clonotype: The junction shows a germline mismatch at one end, possibly a read error. The rearrangement links TRBV12-3 or TRBV12-4 to TRBJ2-7; weak D call: TRBD2 (6 bases). This CDR3 is built from 13 residues. The CDR3, as DNA: TGTGTCAGCAGTTTCTTGGGGGGTTACGAGCAGTACTTC. Its translation is CVSSFLGGYEQYF.

This clonotype was picked up one time. One end of the junction does not line up with germline, which may come from a read error. The chain has TRBV5-1 and TRBJ2-3, with 7 bases fitting TRBD2. Germline V lookup: CDR1 SGHRS, CDR2 YFSETQ. The CDR3 is made up of 13 amino acids. The CDR3 DNA reads as TGCGTCAGCGGGGCTCCTAGCACAGATACGCAGTATTTT. Amino acids: CVSGAPSTDTQYF.

Comment on this clonotype: The conserved closing phenylalanine or tryptophan is absent in this CDR3, likely reflecting a read error. V and J are TRBV11-3 and TRBJ2-5; D may be TRBD2 (6 bases). Germline CDR1 is SGHNT and CDR2 is YENEEA. The CDR3 is 13 residues long. CDR3 residues: CANSFNRGETQYY. DNA of the CDR3: TGTGCCAACAGCTTTAATCGGGGGGAGACCCAGTACTAC.

This clonotype was found many times. The rearrangement links TRBV5-1 to TRBJ2-1; TRBD1 matches at 10 bases. This CDR3 has 13 residues. With V trimmed by 4 bases and J by 8 bases, 3 bases remained unmatched. Germline CDR1 SGHRS, CDR2 YFSETQ. The CDR3 spells CASSKDRGDEQFF. In DNA form, the CDR3 reads TGCGCCAGCAGCAAGGACAGGGGGGATGAGCAGTTCTTC.

This clonotype has just a few counts. This chain uses TRBV4-2 with TRBJ2-5; D is perhaps TRBD2 (7 bases). The V and J ends lost 1 base and 0 bases respectively, with 15 bases between them. The CDR3 has 17 residues. Germline CDR1 reads LGHNA; CDR2 reads YNFKEQ. The CDR3 DNA reads TGTGCCAGCAGCCAAGGCTTCAGGGGAGGGAACCAAGAGACCCAGTACTTC. This sequence encodes CASSQGFRGGNQETQYF.

The chain combines TRBV5-4 with TRBJ2-3; 7 nucleotides match TRBD2. The end of the DNA aligns better with TRBJ2-1, so the J call may be wrong. The germline V gene encodes CDR1 SGHNT and CDR2 YYREEE (reference sequence). This CDR3 spans 15 amino acids. CDR3 amino acids: CASTPVAGTPNEQFF. CDR3 DNA sequence: TGTGCCAGCACCCCGGTAGCGGGCACACCCAATGAGCAGTTCTTC.

The chain employs TRBV6-2 or TRBV6-3 and TRBJ1-5; D not resolved. Trimming removed 5 bases at V and 10 bases at J, with 24 bases between. Germline V CDR1 and CDR2: MNHEY, SVGEGT. The CDR3 is made up of 16 amino acids. CDR3 sequence reads: CASSPAAGGMVRPQHF. Here the CDR3 DNA reads TGTGCCAGCAGTCCGGCCGCCGGCGGGATGGTACGACCCCAGCATTTT.

Remarks on this clonotype: This may stem from a read error, because a much larger clone lies one nucleotide away. In this CDR3 the conserved last residue, phenylalanine or tryptophan, is missing, so a read error is likely. The J gene is TRBJ1-1, the V gene TRBV6-6; no clear D gene. Germline CDR1 reads MNHNY; CDR2 reads SVGAGI (reference sequence). The CDR3 sequence is 14 residues long. Trimming removed 4 bases at V and 1 base at J, with 10 bases between. CDR3 in amino acids: CASSSLDGNTEAFI. CDR3 DNA sequence: TGTGCCAGCAGTTCTCTTGACGGGAACACTGAAGCTTTCATT.

To note about this clonotype: One end of the junction does not line up with germline, which may come from a read error. This sequence joins TRBV7-8 and TRBJ2-5, with D possibly matching TRBD2 (5 bases). CDR1 and CDR2 from the germline V gene are SGHVS and FQNEAQ. The CDR3 length is 15 residues. CDR3 bases: TGTGCCAGCAGCTTAGATTCCGGGGTCGGAGAGGCCCAGTACTTC. Amino acid sequence: CASSLDSGVGEAQYF. Full variable domain (rest looked up from reference TRBV7-8 and TRBJ2-5): GAGVSQSPRYKVAKRGQDVALRCDPISGHVSLFWYQQALGQGPEFLTYFQNEAQLDKSGLPSDRFFAERPEGSVSTLKIQRTQQEDSAVYLCASSLDSGVGEAQYFGPGTRLLVL.

This chain uses TRBV11-3 with TRBJ2-5; D gene uncertain. This CDR3 contains 12 residues. Germline V gene lookup returns CDR1 SGHNT and CDR2 YENEEA. The germline V and J ends were trimmed by 5 bases and 5 bases, with 9 bases remaining between them. The CDR3: CASSPNSETQYF. CDR3 nucleotide sequence: TGTGCCAGCAGCCCTAATAGCGAGACCCAGTACTTC.

The rearrangement joins TRBV7-9 to TRBJ2-1, with TRBD2 matching over 8 bases. Per the germline V gene, CDR1 is SEHNR and CDR2 is FQNEAQ (reference sequence). The CDR3 loop spans 16 amino acids. Germline trimming cut 5 bases from V and 1 base from J; bases unmatched to any gene: 7. The CDR3 here is CASSAASGSSYNEQFF. Written as DNA, the CDR3 is TGTGCCAGCAGCGCCGCAAGCGGGAGTTCCTACAATGAGCAGTTCTTC.

This clonotype was picked up one time. One junction end disagrees with the germline gene, perhaps due to a read error. The rearrangement uses TRBV20-1 and TRBJ2-1; the D gene is possibly TRBD1 (6 bases). The CDR3 is 14 residues long. CDR1 is DFQATT and CDR2 is SNEGSKA in the germline V gene (reference sequence). CDR3 sequence reads: CSAREQLGGNEQFF. For the CDR3, the DNA is TGTAGTGCTAGAGAGCAACTAGGGGGCAATGAGCAGTTCTTC.

The sample holds one count of this clonotype. A read error may be the cause here, since a much bigger clone is one base away. The chain carries TRBV4-1 and TRBJ1-1, with D unclear. CDR1 and CDR2 from the germline V gene are MGHRA and YSYEKL. This CDR3 region has 12 residues. The chain's CDR3 is CASSQAGSEASF. The CDR3 DNA reads as TGCGCCAGCAGCCAAGCGGGGTCTGAAGCTTCCTTT.

The sample holds one count of this clonotype. A much larger clone sits a single nucleotide away, making a read error possible. A read error is likely, as this CDR3 ends without the conserved phenylalanine or tryptophan. The chain has TRBV6-6 and TRBJ1-6, with a tentative D call TRBD1 (5 bases). Germline assignment: CDR1 MNHNY and CDR2 SVGAGI (reference sequence). CDR3 size: 12 residues. V was pared by 2 bases and J by 12 bases, with 8 bases between. The CDR3 is CASSYAGGPLHL. In nucleotides, the CDR3 is TGTGCCAGCAGTTACGCCGGGGGACCCCTCCACCTT.

A word on this clonotype: One end of the junction fails to match germline, which may point to a read error. The rearrangement joins TRBV7-8 to TRBJ2-1, with TRBD2 matching 10 bases. The V gene's germline CDR1 is SGHVS and CDR2 FQNEAQ. The CDR3 length is 18 residues. The CDR3 region has the DNA TGTGCCATCAGCCCCCCCTGGGCTAGCGGGGGTCCTTTGGATGAGCAGTTCTTC. This translates into CAISPPWASGGPLDEQFF. Using reference TRBV7-8 and TRBJ2-1 for the parts outside the CDR3, the full variable domain is GAGVSQSPRYKVAKRGQDVALRCDPISGHVSLFWYQQALGQGPEFLTYFQNEAQLDKSGLPSDRFFAERPEGSVSTLKIQRTQQEDSAVYLCAISPPWASGGPLDEQFFGPGTRLTVL.

This sequence joins TRBV11-2 and TRBJ2-7, with unresolved D. The CDR3 is 14 amino acids. Germline-derived CDR1 and CDR2 are SGHAT and FQNNGV. V shed 6 bases and J shed 2 bases, with 14 bases lying between them. The CDR3 DNA reads as TGTGCCAGCAGTGGGAACGGTGGAGCCTACGAGCAGTACTTC. Translating gives CASSGNGGAYEQYF. The whole variable domain, filled in from reference TRBV11-2 and TRBJ2-7, reads EAGVAQSPRYKIIEKRQSVAFWCNPISGHATLYWYQQILGQGPKLLIQFQNNGVVDDSQLPKDRFSAERLKGVDSTLKIQPAKLEDSAVYLCASSGNGGAYEQYFGPGTRLTVT.

This sequence joins TRBV5-4 and TRBJ2-7; 10 bases line up with TRBD2. The J segment lost 5 bases and the V segment lost 3 bases, leaving 5 bases of the junction unmatched. CDR1 is SGHNT and CDR2 is YYREEE in the germline V gene (reference sequence). The CDR3 is 14 residues long. The CDR3 is CASSYLAGDDEQYF. The CDR3 DNA follows: TGTGCCAGCAGCTACCTAGCGGGAGACGACGAGCAGTACTTC.

The chain recombines TRBV28 with TRBJ2-1; the match to TRBD2 covers 7 bases. The CDR3 sequence is 15 residues long. The junction had 12 bases not matched to a gene; V was cut back by 6 bases and J by 7 bases. The germline V gene has CDR1 MDHEN and CDR2 SYDVKM. The CDR3 protein is CASRLAGDGINEQFF. CDR3 DNA sequence: TGTGCCAGCAGATTGGCGGGAGACGGGATTAATGAGCAGTTCTTC.

As concerns this clonotype: A much larger clone lies one base from this, so it may be a read error. The gene calls are TRBV4-3 and TRBJ2-1; TRBD1 might be the D (6 bases). The CDR3 spans 14 residues. Germline V gene data show CDR1 as LGHNA and CDR2 as YSLEER. Here the CDR3 reads CASNQSRGRYEQFF. CDR3 nucleotide sequence: TGCGCCAGCAACCAATCCAGGGGAAGGTATGAGCAGTTCTTC.

V and J are TRBV6-1 and TRBJ1-1, with a weak D call TRBD1 (6 bases). The V end was cut by 7 bases, the J end by 3 bases, with 12 bases between. CDR1 is MNHNS and CDR2 is SASEGT in the germline V gene. This CDR3 contains 13 residues. CDR3 sequence reads: CASMVEGDTEAFF. DNA of the CDR3: TGTGCCAGCATGGTTGAGGGGGACACTGAAGCTTTCTTT.

A remark on this clonotype: This clone may be a read error of a much larger clone one base away. The gene calls are TRBV29-1 and TRBJ2-5; no clear D gene. The CDR3 is 11 residues long. Germline V gives CDR1 SQVTM, CDR2 ANQGSEA. V was pared by 4 bases and J by 5 bases, with 8 bases between. CDR3 residues: CSVVTRETQYF. For the CDR3, the DNA is TGCAGCGTTGTAACCCGGGAGACCCAGTACTTC.

This clonotype was recorded a few times. The rearrangement joins TRBV6-2 or TRBV6-3 to TRBJ2-2; D is possibly TRBD2 (6 bases). Trimming pared 8 bases from V and 5 bases from J, leaving 24 bases between. The CDR3 is 17 amino acids. In germline, CDR1 is MNHEY, CDR2 SVGEGT. The CDR3 DNA is TGTGCCAGCGCCTCGGGACTCATATCCACTGTGACCGGGGAGCTGTTTTTT. Protein sequence: CASASGLISTVTGELFF.

The J gene is TRBJ2-7, the V gene TRBV5-5; 7 positions match TRBD1. The CDR3 runs to 15 residues. Germline lookup yields CDR1 SGHKS and CDR2 YYEKEE (reference sequence). V shed 1 base and J 6 bases; nucleotides not matched to a gene: 10. The CDR3 nucleotides read TGTGCCAGCAGCTTGTGGGACAGTCCTATTCGCGAGCAGTACTTC. Residues: CASSLWDSPIREQYF. Variable domain in full (rest from reference TRBV5-5 and TRBJ2-7): DAGVTQSPTHLIKTRGQQVTLRCSPISGHKSVSWYQQVLGQGPQFIFQYYEKEERGRGNFPDRFSARQFPNYSSELNVNALLLGDSALYLCASSLWDSPIREQYFGPGTRLTVT.